Below are 7 T cell receptor beta chains sequenced from a single sample in a study of chemoradiotherapy in HPV16-positive cancers. Generated by immunoSEQ multiplex PCR, the TCRdb table keeps only in-frame clones and is missing some. The data contain approximately 32,000 clones, approximately 90% of them seen just once; the ten biggest clones take up about 3.4%. This sample comprised blood, obtained from a patient who underwent chemoradiotherapy. All receptors derive from a human donor with HPV-associated anogenital cancer.

The count of this clone is one. The rearrangement links TRBV7-2 to TRBJ1-1; perhaps TRBD1 as D (5 bases). CDR3 length equals 15 residues. In germline, CDR1 is SGHTA, CDR2 FQGNSA. The V end was cut by 0 bases, the J end by 5 bases, with 13 bases between. The CDR3 loop is CASSLAIQGRTEAFF. The CDR3 bases are TGTGCCAGCAGCTTAGCTATTCAGGGAAGGACTGAAGCTTTCTTT.

The V and J genes are TRBV4-3 and TRBJ1-6; no definite D call. Germline V gene sequence: CDR1 LGHNA, CDR2 YSLEER. V dropped 0 bases and J dropped 10 bases, with 7 bases sitting between them. The CDR3 is 13 residues long. CDR3 DNA: TGCGCCAGCAGCCAAGAGTTGGCGTCACCCCTCCACTTT. Translating it yields CASSQELASPLHF.

The chain uses TRBV30 and TRBJ1-2; D gene uncertain. V was pared by 4 bases and J by 8 bases, with 11 bases between. The germline V gene encodes CDR1 GTSNPN and CDR2 SVGIG (reference sequence). The CDR3 consists of 11 residues. The CDR3 is CAWTYEGGYTF. In DNA, the CDR3 is TGTGCCTGGACTTATGAGGGAGGCTACACCTTC.

In DNA form, the CDR3 reads TGTGCCAGCAGCTTTTCAGGGGCGGAGCAGTACTTC. The encoded protein is CASSFSGAEQYF. The chain couples TRBV7-6 to TRBJ2-7; perhaps TRBD1 as D (6 bases). Deletions cut 3 bases from V and 7 bases from J, with 10 bases between. The length of the CDR3 is 12 residues. Germline V gene data show CDR1 as SGHVS and CDR2 as FNYEAQ. Full variable domain (outside the CDR3, taken from reference TRBV7-6 and TRBJ2-7): GAGVSQSPRYKVTKRGQDVALRCDPISGHVSLYWYRQALGQGPEFLTYFNYEAQQDKSGLPNDRFSAERPEGSISTLTIQRTEQRDSAMYRCASSFSGAEQYFGPGTRLTVT.

The chain uses TRBV5-1 and TRBJ2-5, with 7 bases matching TRBD1. Germline V gives CDR1 SGHRS, CDR2 YFSETQ. V trimming: 4 bases; J trimming: 0 bases; junction bases outside the gene matches: 6. CDR3 length: 15 amino acids. CDR3 in amino acids: CASSQQGIDQETQYF. CDR3 DNA: TGCGCCAGCAGCCAACAGGGGATCGACCAAGAGACCCAGTACTTC.

The CDR3, as DNA: TGTGCCAGCAGCTCCGCCCGGGGGGGAGGCGCCTACTCTCAGACCCAGTACTTC. It yields the protein CASSSARGGGAYSQTQYF. V gene TRBV5-4 combines with J gene TRBJ2-5; 8 bases align to TRBD2. After removal of 3 bases from V and 6 bases from J, the junction contained 19 bases not matched to a gene. The CDR3 has 18 residues. Germline V gene sequence: CDR1 SGHNT, CDR2 YYREEE (reference sequence).

The chain couples TRBV4-3 to TRBJ1-2, with a tentative D call TRBD1 (5 bases). Trimming shortened V by 0 bases and J by 8 bases, and 16 bases separated the two germline ends. Germline assignment: CDR1 LGHNA and CDR2 YSLEER. The CDR3 covers 15 residues. The chain's CDR3 is CASSQDRGGLKGYTF. CDR3 DNA sequence: TGCGCCAGCAGCCAAGATAGGGGCGGATTAAAAGGCTACACCTTC.